This entry is about one TCR beta chain. The antigen is undetermined. The time point here: cycle 4 day 1 (C4D1), after six to seven weeks of nivolumab. Relapses following autologous stem cell transplantation were seen in all patients, with brentuximab vedotin exposure varying. Complete response, partial response or progressive disease constituted the best response categories observed. This entry belongs to a study of PD-1 blockade in classical Hodgkin lymphoma. This table comes from immunoSEQ multiplex PCR, and its TCRdb copy is limited to in-frame clones, with some not included. The sample lists 50,000 to 65,000 clones; around nine tenths were seen once. Broader study findings: Diminished baseline TCR diversity has been reported in newly diagnosed patients relative to healthy donors. The drivers behind the repertoire differences, possibly disease activity or prior therapy, remain undefined.

Trimming stripped 4 bases from V and 2 bases from J, with 11 bases between. This CDR3 comprises 14 residues. CDR1 and CDR2 from the germline V gene are MNHNY and SVGAGI (reference sequence). The sequence was obtained from a human donor with classical Hodgkin lymphoma. V gene TRBV6-6 combines with J gene TRBJ2-5, with D unresolved. The sequenced sample was peripheral blood mononuclear cells (PBMCs), obtained before the fourth cycle of nivolumab. This CDR3 reads CASSWGWRQETQYF. The CDR3 DNA follows: TGTGCCAGCAGTTGGGGTTGGAGACAAGAGACCCAGTACTTC.